The clone carrying this TCR beta chain was counted many times. The CDR3 length is 14 residues. The V and J ends lost 5 bases and 7 bases, in that order; junction bases with no gene match: 7. Germline CDR1 reads MDHEN; CDR2 reads SYDVKM. These data are taken from a study of early T cells in non-severe SARS-CoV-2 infection. TCRdb itself ran the 5' RACE reads through MiXCR, one entry per CDR3 protein. Of tens of thousands of distinct CDR3 sequences detected, around 5.3% appear once; the ten largest clones hold over 2.5%. The clonotype was recovered from an adult who was a healthcare worker with PCR-confirmed SARS-CoV-2 infection or an uninfected control (not recorded which). The chain couples TRBV28 to TRBJ1-2, with 10 bases matching TRBD1. Sequencing was performed on whole blood. DNA for the CDR3: TGTGCCAGCAGTACTAGACAGGGGGCAGGTGGCTACACCTTC. Its protein is CASSTRQGAGGYTF.